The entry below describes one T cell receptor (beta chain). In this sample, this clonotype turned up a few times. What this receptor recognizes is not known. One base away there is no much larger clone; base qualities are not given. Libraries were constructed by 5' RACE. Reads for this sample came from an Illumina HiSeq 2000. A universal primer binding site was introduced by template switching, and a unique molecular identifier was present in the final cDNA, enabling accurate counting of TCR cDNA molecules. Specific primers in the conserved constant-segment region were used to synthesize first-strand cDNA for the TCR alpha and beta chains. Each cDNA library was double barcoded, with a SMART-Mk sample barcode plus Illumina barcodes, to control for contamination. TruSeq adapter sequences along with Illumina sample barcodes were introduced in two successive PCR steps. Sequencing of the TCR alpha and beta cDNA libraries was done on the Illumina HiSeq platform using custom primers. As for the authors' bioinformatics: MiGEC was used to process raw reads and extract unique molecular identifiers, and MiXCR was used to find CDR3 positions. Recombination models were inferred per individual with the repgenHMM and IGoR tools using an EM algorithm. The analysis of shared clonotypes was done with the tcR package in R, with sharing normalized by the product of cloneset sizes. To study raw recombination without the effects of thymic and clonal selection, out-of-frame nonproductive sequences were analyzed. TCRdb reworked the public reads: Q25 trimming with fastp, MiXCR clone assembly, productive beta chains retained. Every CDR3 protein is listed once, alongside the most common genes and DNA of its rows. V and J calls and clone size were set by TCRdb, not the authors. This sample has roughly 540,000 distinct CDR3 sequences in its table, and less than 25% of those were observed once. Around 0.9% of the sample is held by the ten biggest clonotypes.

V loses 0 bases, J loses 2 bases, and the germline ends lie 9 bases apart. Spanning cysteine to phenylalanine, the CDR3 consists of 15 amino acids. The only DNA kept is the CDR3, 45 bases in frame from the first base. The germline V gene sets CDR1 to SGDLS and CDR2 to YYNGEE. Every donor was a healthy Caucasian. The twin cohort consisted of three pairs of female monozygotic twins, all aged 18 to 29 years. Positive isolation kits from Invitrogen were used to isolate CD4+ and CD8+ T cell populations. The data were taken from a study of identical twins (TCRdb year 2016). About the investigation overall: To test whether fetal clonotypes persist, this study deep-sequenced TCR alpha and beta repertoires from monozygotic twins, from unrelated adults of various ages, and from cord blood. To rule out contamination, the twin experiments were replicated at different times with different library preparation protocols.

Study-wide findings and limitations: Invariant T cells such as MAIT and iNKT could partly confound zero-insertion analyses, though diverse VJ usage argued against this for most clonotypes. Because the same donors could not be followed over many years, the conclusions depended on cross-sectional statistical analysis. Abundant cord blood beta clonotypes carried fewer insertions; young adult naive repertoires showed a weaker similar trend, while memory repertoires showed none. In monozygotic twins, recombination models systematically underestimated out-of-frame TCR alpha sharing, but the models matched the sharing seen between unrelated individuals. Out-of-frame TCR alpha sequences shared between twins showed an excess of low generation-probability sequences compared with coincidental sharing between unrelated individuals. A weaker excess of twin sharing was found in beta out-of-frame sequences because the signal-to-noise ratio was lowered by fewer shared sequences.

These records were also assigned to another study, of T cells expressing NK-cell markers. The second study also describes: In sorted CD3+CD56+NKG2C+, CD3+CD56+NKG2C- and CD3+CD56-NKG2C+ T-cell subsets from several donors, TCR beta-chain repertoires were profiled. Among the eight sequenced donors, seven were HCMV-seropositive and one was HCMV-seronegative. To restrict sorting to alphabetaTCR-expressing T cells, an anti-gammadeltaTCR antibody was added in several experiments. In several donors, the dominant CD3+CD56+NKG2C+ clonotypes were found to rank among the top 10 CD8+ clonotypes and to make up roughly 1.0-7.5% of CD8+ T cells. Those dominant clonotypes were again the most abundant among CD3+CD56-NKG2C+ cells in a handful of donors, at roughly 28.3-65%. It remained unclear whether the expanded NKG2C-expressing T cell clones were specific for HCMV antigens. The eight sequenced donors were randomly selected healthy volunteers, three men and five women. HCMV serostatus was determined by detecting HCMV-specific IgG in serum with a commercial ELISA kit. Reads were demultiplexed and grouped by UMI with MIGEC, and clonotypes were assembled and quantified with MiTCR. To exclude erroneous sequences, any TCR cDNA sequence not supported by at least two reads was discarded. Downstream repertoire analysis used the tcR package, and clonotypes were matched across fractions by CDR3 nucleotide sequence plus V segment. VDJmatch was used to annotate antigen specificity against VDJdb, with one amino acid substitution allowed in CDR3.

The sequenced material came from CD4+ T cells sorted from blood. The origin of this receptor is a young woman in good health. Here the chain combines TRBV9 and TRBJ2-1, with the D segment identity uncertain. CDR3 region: CASSVGSRTYNEQFF. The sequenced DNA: TGTGCCAGCAGCGTAGGTAGTCGCACCTACAATGAGCAGTTCTTC. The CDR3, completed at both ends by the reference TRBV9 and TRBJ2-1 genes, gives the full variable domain DSGVTQTPKHLITATGQRVTLRCSPRSGDLSVYWYQQSLDQGLQFLIQYYNGEERAKGNILERFSAQQFPDLHSELNLSSLELGDSALYFCASSVGSRTYNEQFFGPGTRLTVL.